This is a list of T cell receptor beta chains from one sample in a study of T-cell reconstitution after alpha-beta-depleted transplantation in children. TCRdb re-analysed the PCR reads in MiXCR, keeping a single row per CDR3 protein. The sample has a few hundred thousand distinct CDR3 sequences; around 13% are singletons. This sample comprised PBMCs, mostly from graft donor cells, obtained 360 days after TCRalphabeta/CD19-depleted stem cell transplant. Receptors originate from a male patient aged 10 to 17 who had a stem cell transplant for acute myeloid leukemia, so the T cells may come from the graft donor. The CDR3 runs from the conserved cysteine through the conserved F or W. Fields, in order: V gene, J gene, clone size, D gene, CDR3 protein, CDR3 DNA. The D gene is left open where the match is weak. Clone size is not always given. Where it is, it says once, few, many or a class for expanded clones.

V gene: TRBV5-5
J gene: TRBJ2-3
clone size: .
D gene: .
CDR3 protein: CASSLGPSSTDTQYF
CDR3 DNA: TGTGCCAGCAGCTTGGGACCTAGTAGCACAGATACGCAGTATTTT

V gene: TRBV7-3
J gene: TRBJ2-1
clone size: few
D gene: TRBD2
CDR3 protein: CASSLVPSGTYNEQFF
CDR3 DNA: TGTGCCAGCAGCTTAGTCCCTAGCGGGACCTACAATGAGCAGTTCTTC

V gene: TRBV18
J gene: TRBJ1-1
clone size: .
D gene: .
CDR3 protein: CASSPPAGHTEAFF
CDR3 DNA: TGTGCCAGCTCACCACCCGCAGGGCATACTGAAGCTTTCTTT

V gene: TRBV3-1
J gene: TRBJ2-1
clone size: .
D gene: TRBD2
CDR3 protein: CASSQTAGGYNEQFF
CDR3 DNA: TGTGCCAGCAGCCAAACAGCGGGAGGGTACAATGAGCAGTTCTTC

V gene: TRBV20-1
J gene: TRBJ2-7
clone size: .
D gene: TRBD1
CDR3 protein: CSAMGDRLTEQYF
CDR3 DNA: TGCAGTGCTATGGGGGACAGGCTTACCGAGCAGTACTTC

V gene: TRBV28
J gene: TRBJ2-7
clone size: .
D gene: .
CDR3 protein: CASSLLWGRYEQYF
CDR3 DNA: TGTGCCAGCAGTTTACTCTGGGGGCGATACGAGCAGTACTTC

V gene: TRBV7-2
J gene: TRBJ2-2
clone size: few
D gene: .
CDR3 protein: CASSFTGTVNTGELFF
CDR3 DNA: TGTGCCAGCAGCTTCACCGGGACTGTGAACACCGGGGAGCTGTTTTTT

V gene: TRBV12-3/TRBV12-4
J gene: TRBJ2-7
clone size: many
D gene: TRBD2
CDR3 protein: CASSFLAGGYEQYF
CDR3 DNA: TGTGCCAGCAGTTTTCTAGCGGGAGGGTACGAGCAGTACTTC

V gene: TRBV20-1
J gene: TRBJ2-7
clone size: few
D gene: .
CDR3 protein: CTLEGLPVGEQYF
CDR3 DNA: TGCACCCTCGAGGGACTTCCCGTCGGCGAGCAGTACTTC

V gene: TRBV4-3
J gene: TRBJ2-7
clone size: .
D gene: TRBD2
CDR3 protein: CASSQDRAGDWYEQYF
CDR3 DNA: TGCGCCAGCAGCCAAGATCGGGCGGGAGACTGGTACGAGCAGTACTTC

V gene: TRBV6-5
J gene: TRBJ2-7
clone size: .
D gene: .
CDR3 protein: CASSYRGYYHHEQYF
CDR3 DNA: TGTGCCAGCAGTTACCGGGGATATTATCACCACGAGCAGTACTTC

V gene: TRBV6-2/TRBV6-3
J gene: TRBJ2-7
clone size: many
D gene: TRBD1
CDR3 protein: CASSYWEKRQGRYEQYF
CDR3 DNA: TGTGCCAGCAGTTACTGGGAGAAGCGACAGGGGAGGTACGAGCAGTACTTC

V gene: TRBV28
J gene: TRBJ2-1
clone size: .
D gene: TRBD2
CDR3 protein: CASSLAVGRWDNEQFF
CDR3 DNA: TGTGCCAGCAGCCTAGCGGTAGGGAGATGGGACAATGAGCAGTTCTTC

V gene: TRBV28
J gene: TRBJ2-5
clone size: few
D gene: TRBD1
CDR3 protein: CASSYVGTGGAETQYF
CDR3 DNA: TGTGCCAGCAGCTACGTGGGGACAGGGGGCGCGGAGACCCAGTACTTC

V gene: TRBV12-3/TRBV12-4
J gene: TRBJ1-2
clone size: .
D gene: TRBD1
CDR3 protein: CASSHRQGVHYGYTF
CDR3 DNA: TGTGCCAGCAGCCATAGACAGGGGGTTCACTATGGCTACACCTTC

V gene: TRBV6-2/TRBV6-3
J gene: TRBJ1-5
clone size: .
D gene: .
CDR3 protein: CASSYSDHQPQHF
CDR3 DNA: TGTGCCAGCAGTTACTCGGATCATCAGCCCCAGCATTTT

V gene: TRBV12-3/TRBV12-4
J gene: TRBJ2-5
clone size: few
D gene: TRBD2
CDR3 protein: CASSLLPRGGTQYF
CDR3 DNA: TGTGCCAGCAGTTTATTACCCCGGGGGGGGACCCAGTACTTC

V gene: TRBV19
J gene: TRBJ1-4
clone size: .
D gene: TRBD1
CDR3 protein: CASSTLQGARTNEKLFF
CDR3 DNA: TGTGCCAGTAGTACCCTACAGGGGGCGAGGACTAATGAAAAACTGTTTTTT